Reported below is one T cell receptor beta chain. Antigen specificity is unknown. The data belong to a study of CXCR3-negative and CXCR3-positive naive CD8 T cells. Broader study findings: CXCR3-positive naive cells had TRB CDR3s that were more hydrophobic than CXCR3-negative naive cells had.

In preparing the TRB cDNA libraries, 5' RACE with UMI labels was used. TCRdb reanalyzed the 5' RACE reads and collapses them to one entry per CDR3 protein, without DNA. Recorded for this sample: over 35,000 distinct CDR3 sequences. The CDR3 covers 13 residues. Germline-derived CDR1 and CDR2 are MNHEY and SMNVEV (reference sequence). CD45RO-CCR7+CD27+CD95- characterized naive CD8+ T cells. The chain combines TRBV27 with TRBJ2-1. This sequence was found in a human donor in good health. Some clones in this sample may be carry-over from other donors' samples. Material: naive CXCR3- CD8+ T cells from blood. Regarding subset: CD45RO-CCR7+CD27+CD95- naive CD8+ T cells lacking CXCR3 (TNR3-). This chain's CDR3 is CASSLTEVTEQFF.